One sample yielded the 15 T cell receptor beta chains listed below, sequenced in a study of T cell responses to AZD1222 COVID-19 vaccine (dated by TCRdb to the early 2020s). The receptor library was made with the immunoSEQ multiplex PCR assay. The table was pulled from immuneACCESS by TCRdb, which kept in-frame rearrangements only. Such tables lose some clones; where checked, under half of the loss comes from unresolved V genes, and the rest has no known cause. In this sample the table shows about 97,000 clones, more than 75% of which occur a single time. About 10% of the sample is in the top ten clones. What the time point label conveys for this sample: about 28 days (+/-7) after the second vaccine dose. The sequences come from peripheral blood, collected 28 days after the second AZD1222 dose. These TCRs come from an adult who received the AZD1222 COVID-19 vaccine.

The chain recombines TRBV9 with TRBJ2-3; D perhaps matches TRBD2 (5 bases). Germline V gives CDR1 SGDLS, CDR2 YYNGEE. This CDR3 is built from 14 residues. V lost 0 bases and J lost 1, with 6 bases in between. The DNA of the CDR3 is TGTGCCAGCAGCGTAGTCGGGGGCACAGATACGCAGTATTTT. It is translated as CASSVVGGTDTQYF.

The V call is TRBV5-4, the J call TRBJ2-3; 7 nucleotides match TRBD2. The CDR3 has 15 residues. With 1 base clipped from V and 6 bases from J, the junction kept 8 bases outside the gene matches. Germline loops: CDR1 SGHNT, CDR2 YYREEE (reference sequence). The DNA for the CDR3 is TGTGCCAGCAGCTTGAGGAGCGGGGCCCCGGATACGCAGTATTTT. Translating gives CASSLRSGAPDTQYF.

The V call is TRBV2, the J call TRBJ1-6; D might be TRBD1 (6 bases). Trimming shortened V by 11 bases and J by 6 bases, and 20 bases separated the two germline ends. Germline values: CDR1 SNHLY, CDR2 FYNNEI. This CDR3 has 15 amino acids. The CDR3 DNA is TGTGCCGGGTCAGGGGACGGTCGAATTAATTCACCCCTCCACTTT. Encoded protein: CAGSGDGRINSPLHF.

The CDR3 DNA follows: TGCGCCAGCAGCTTGTTCCAAGAGACCCAGTACTTC. It specifies CASSLFQETQYF. This rearrangement joins TRBV5-1 to TRBJ2-5; D remains unclear. CDR1 is SGHRS, CDR2 YFSETQ, per germline. The V end lost 1 base, the J end lost 1 base, and 2 bases lay between the germline ends. This CDR3 has 12 amino acids.

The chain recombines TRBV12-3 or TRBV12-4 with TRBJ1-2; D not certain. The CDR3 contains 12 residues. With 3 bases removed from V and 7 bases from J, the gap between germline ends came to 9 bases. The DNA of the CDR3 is TGTGCCAGCAGTTTGCGGTTTTCTGGCTACACCTTC. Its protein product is CASSLRFSGYTF.

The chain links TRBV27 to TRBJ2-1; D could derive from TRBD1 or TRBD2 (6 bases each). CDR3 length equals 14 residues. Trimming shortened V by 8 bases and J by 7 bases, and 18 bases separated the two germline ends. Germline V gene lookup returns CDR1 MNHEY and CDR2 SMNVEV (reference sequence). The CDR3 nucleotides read TGTGCCAGCCGGGGGCTAGATCCGTGGAATGAGCAGTTCTTC. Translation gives CASRGLDPWNEQFF.

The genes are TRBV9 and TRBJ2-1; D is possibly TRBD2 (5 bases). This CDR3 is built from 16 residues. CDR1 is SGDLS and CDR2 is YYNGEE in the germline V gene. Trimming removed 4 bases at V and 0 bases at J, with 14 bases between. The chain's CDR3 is CASSPSVGSSYNEQFF. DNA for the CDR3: TGTGCCAGCAGCCCGAGCGTGGGGAGCTCCTACAATGAGCAGTTCTTC. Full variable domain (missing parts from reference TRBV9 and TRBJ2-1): DSGVTQTPKHLITATGQRVTLRCSPRSGDLSVYWYQQSLDQGLQFLIQYYNGEERAKGNILERFSAQQFPDLHSELNLSSLELGDSALYFCASSPSVGSSYNEQFFGPGTRLTVL.

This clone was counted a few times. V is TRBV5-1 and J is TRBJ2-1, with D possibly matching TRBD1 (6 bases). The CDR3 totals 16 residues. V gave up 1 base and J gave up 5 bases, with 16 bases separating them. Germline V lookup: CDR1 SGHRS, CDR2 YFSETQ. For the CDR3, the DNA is TGCGCCAGCAGCTTGACCGGGACACCGAGGAACAATGAGCAGTTCTTC. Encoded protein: CASSLTGTPRNNEQFF.

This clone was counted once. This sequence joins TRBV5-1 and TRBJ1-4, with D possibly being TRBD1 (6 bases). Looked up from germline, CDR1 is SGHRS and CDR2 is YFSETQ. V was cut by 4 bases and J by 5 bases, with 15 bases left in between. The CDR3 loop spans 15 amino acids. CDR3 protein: CASSPGGRTNEKLFF. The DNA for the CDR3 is TGCGCCAGCAGCCCGGGGGGCAGGACGAATGAAAAACTGTTTTTT.

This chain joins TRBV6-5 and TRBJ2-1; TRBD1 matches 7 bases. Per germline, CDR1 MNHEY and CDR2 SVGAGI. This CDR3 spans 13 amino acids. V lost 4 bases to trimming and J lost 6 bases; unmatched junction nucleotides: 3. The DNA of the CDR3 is TGTGCCAGCAGTTCTCGACAGGGCAATGAGCAGTTCTTC. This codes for CASSSRQGNEQFF.

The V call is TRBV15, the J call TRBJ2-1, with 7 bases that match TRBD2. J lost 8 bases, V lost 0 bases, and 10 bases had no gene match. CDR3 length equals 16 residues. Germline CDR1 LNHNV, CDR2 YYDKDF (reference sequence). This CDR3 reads CATSRDPAGAGDEQFF. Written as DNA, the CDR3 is TGTGCCACCAGCAGAGATCCGGCGGGAGCGGGCGATGAGCAGTTCTTC. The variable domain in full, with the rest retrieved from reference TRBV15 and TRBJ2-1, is DAMVIQNPRYQVTQFGKPVTLSCSQTLNHNVMYWYQQKSSQAPKLLFHYYDKDFNNEADTPDNFQSRRPNTSFCFLDIRSPGLGDTAMYLCATSRDPAGAGDEQFFGPGTRLTVL.

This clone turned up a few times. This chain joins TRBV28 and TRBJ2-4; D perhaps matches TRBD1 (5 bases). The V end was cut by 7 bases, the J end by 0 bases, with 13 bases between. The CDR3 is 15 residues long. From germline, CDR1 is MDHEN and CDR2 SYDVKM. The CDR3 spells CASKGEPLAKNIQYF. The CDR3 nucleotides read TGTGCCAGCAAAGGGGAACCTCTAGCCAAAAACATTCAGTACTTC.

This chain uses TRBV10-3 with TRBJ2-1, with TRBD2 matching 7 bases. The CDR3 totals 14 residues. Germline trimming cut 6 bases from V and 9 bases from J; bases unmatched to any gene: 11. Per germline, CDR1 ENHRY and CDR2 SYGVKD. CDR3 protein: CAISLSQREGEQFF. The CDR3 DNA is TGTGCCATCAGCCTGAGTCAAAGGGAGGGTGAGCAGTTCTTC.

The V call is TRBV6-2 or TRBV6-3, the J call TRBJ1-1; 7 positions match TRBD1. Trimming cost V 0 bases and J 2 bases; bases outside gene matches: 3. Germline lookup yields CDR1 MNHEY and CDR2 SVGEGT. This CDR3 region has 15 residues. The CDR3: CASSYSGQANTEAFF. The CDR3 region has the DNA TGTGCCAGCAGTTACTCTGGACAGGCCAACACTGAAGCTTTCTTT.

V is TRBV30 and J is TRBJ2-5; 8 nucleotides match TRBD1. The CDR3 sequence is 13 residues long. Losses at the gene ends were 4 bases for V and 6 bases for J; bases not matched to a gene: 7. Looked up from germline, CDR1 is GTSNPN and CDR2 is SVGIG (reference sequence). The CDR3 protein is CAWTRTGRQTQYF. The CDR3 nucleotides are TGTGCCTGGACTAGGACAGGGAGACAGACCCAGTACTTC.